Included here is one TCR beta chain sequence, with context. The junction and the germline gene differ at one end; a read error may be behind it. The CDR3 is 12 amino acids. CDR1 and CDR2 (germline): SEHNR, FQNEAQ (reference sequence). This entry is derived from a study of CDR3 diversity in severe acne. In TCRdb, the PCR reads were re-called with MiXCR into one record per CDR3 protein. Of 84,000 or so distinct CDR3 sequences in the sample, 48% were seen once. The chain uses TRBV7-9 and TRBJ2-5; D is undetermined. The receptor comes from a male donor in good health, serving as a control. Sequencing was done on a sample of blood. The CDR3 coding sequence is TGTGCCAGCAGCCCTAGTGGAGAGGCCCAGTACTTC. Protein product: CASSPSGEAQYF.